The 30 T cell receptor beta chains in this list originate from one sample, sequenced in a study of OX40 agonist ivuxolimab in advanced cancers. Using immunoSEQ multiplex PCR, the repertoire was profiled, and TCRdb retains in-frame clones only, with some absent. Among roughly 83,000 clones, under 95% were seen once, and the ten largest hold under 9.5%. Sequenced here: CD4+ or CD8+ T cells sorted from blood, sampled in a trial of the OX40 agonist ivuxolimab. The receptors shown here come from an adult with an advanced solid tumor such as melanoma, head and neck, liver or kidney cancer.

This chain links TRBV30 with TRBJ2-1; D not resolved. The CDR3 runs to 10 residues. V lost 1 base to trimming and J lost 10 bases, with 5 bases between them. CDR1 and CDR2 (germline): GTSNPN, SVGIG (reference sequence). CDR3 in DNA: TGTGCCTGGAGTGATGCGGAGCAGTTCTTC. This sequence encodes CAWSDAEQFF.

The gene calls are TRBV28 and TRBJ2-6; D uncertain. Trimming cost V 4 bases and J 0 bases, with 7 bases left between them. This CDR3 spans 15 amino acids. Germline CDR1 reads MDHEN; CDR2 reads SYDVKM. This CDR3 reads CASSYTYSGANVLTF. The CDR3 DNA is TGTGCCAGCAGTTACACCTACTCTGGGGCCAACGTCCTGACTTTC. Together with reference TRBV28 and TRBJ2-6, the CDR3 gives the full variable domain: DVKVTQSSRYLVKRTGEKVFLECVQDMDHENMFWYRQDPGLGLRLIYFSYDVKMKEKGDIPEGYSVSREKKERFSLILESASTNQTSMYLCASSYTYSGANVLTFGAGSRLTVL.

J is TRBJ1-1 and V is TRBV6-5, with a tentative D call TRBD1 (5 bases). V was cut by 0 bases and J by 8 bases, with 10 bases left in between. Germline CDR1 reads MNHEY; CDR2 reads SVGAGI. This CDR3 comprises 13 residues. In DNA, the CDR3 is TGTGCCAGCAGTTACTCGAGACAGCAGGAAGCTTTCTTT. It translates to CASSYSRQQEAFF.

The chain links TRBV11-3 to TRBJ1-1; no clear D. The V gene lost 0 bases and the J gene lost 5 bases, with 7 bases spanning the gap. In germline, CDR1 is SGHNT, CDR2 YENEEA. CDR3 size: 13 residues. CDR3 region: CASSLDGGTEAFF. The CDR3 DNA reads TGTGCCAGCAGCTTAGATGGAGGGACTGAAGCTTTCTTT.

This chain uses TRBV5-1 with TRBJ2-5; the D gene is possibly TRBD1 (6 bases). Trimming removed 6 bases at V and 4 bases at J, with 19 bases between. The CDR3 has 15 amino acids. The V gene's germline CDR1 is SGHRS and CDR2 YFSETQ. The CDR3 reads CASNLGWGLGETQYF. CDR3 bases: TGCGCCAGCAACCTTGGGTGGGGGCTGGGAGAGACCCAGTACTTC.

This rearrangement joins TRBV2 to TRBJ2-2; D perhaps matches TRBD2 (7 bases). Looked up from germline, CDR1 is SNHLY and CDR2 is FYNNEI. V lost 8 bases and J lost 5, with 12 bases in between. The CDR3 sequence is 13 residues long. DNA of the CDR3: TGTGCCAGCTGGGAGGGGGAGACCGGGGAGCTGTTTTTT. Encoded protein: CASWEGETGELFF.

The chain uses TRBV29-1 and TRBJ2-1; TRBD2 matches 8 bases. J was trimmed by 4 bases and V by 7 bases; bases with no gene match: 9. Germline CDR1 and CDR2: SQVTM and ANQGSEA. The CDR3 loop spans 14 amino acids. Here the CDR3 reads CSAETGTSYNEQFF. The CDR3, as DNA: TGCAGCGCCGAAACCGGGACTAGTTACAATGAGCAGTTCTTC.

This clone was seen a single time. The V call is TRBV11-3, the J call TRBJ2-1; 10 bases agree with TRBD1. Germline CDR1 is SGHNT and CDR2 is YENEEA. Germline trimming cut 5 bases from V and 5 bases from J; bases unmatched to any gene: 6. The CDR3 has 15 residues. CDR3 region: CASSPGTGVNNEQFF. The CDR3 DNA reads TGTGCCAGCAGCCCAGGGACAGGGGTTAACAATGAGCAGTTCTTC.

The gene calls are TRBV19 and TRBJ2-7, with D maybe TRBD1 (6 bases). Trimming removed 3 bases from V and 4 bases from J, with 10 bases in between. Germline V gene data show CDR1 as LNHDA and CDR2 as SQIVND (reference sequence). CDR3 length: 13 amino acids. The CDR3 protein is CASSMTQGYEQYF. CDR3 nucleotides: TGTGCCAGTAGTATGACCCAGGGGTACGAGCAGTACTTC.

This chain links TRBV11-2 with TRBJ1-2; 10 positions agree with TRBD1. This CDR3 has 14 residues. With V trimmed by 1 base and J by 6 bases, 2 bases remained unmatched. From germline, CDR1 is SGHAT and CDR2 FQNNGV. CDR3 coding DNA: TGTGCCAGCAGCTTAGTTGGGACAGGGGATGGCTACACCTTC. This codes for CASSLVGTGDGYTF.

The J gene is TRBJ1-1, the V gene TRBV28; D is undetermined. V lost 3 bases to trimming and J lost 1 base, with 3 bases between them. Germline V gene data show CDR1 as MDHEN and CDR2 as SYDVKM. This CDR3 contains 12 residues. CDR3 region: CASSFRNTEAFF. The CDR3 DNA is TGTGCCAGCAGTTTCCGGAACACTGAAGCTTTCTTT.

V usage is TRBV30 and J usage is TRBJ2-5, with 7 bases fitting TRBD1. V shed 8 bases, J shed 1 base, and the junction held 13 bases outside the gene matches. The CDR3 has 15 residues. Germline assignment: CDR1 GTSNPN and CDR2 SVGIG (reference sequence). CDR3 region: CAGDRENPSQETQYF. The CDR3 DNA reads TGTGCCGGTGACAGGGAAAATCCTTCCCAAGAGACCCAGTACTTC.

V is TRBV9 and J is TRBJ2-3; either TRBD1 or TRBD2 may supply D (5 bases each). The CDR3 loop spans 15 amino acids. V was pared by 5 bases and J by 2 bases, with 15 bases between. CDR1 is SGDLS and CDR2 is YYNGEE in the germline V gene. The CDR3 loop is CASSMGESATDTQYF. The CDR3 nucleotides read TGTGCCAGCAGTATGGGGGAGAGTGCCACAGATACGCAGTATTTT.

This clone was counted only a few times. The chain links TRBV25-1 to TRBJ1-2; 9 bases fit TRBD1. The CDR3 loop spans 18 amino acids. From germline, CDR1 is MGHDK and CDR2 SYGVNS. Trimming took 4 bases from V and 0 from J; bases not matched to a gene: 12. CDR3 coding DNA: TGTGCCAGCAGTGCAAGGAGCGAACAGGGGGCGCCTAACTATGGCTACACCTTC. Translating gives CASSARSEQGAPNYGYTF.

The V call is TRBV27, the J call TRBJ1-1; possibly TRBD1 for D (6 bases). Trimming cost V 0 bases and J 6 bases, with 14 bases left between them. This CDR3 comprises 15 residues. Germline V lookup: CDR1 MNHEY, CDR2 SMNVEV (reference sequence). The CDR3 loop reads CASSLSAGVLSEAFF. As DNA, the CDR3 is TGTGCCAGCAGTTTATCGGCAGGGGTTTTGTCTGAAGCTTTCTTT.

V gene TRBV30 combines with J gene TRBJ1-1, with D hard to call. This CDR3 is built from 12 residues. The germline gives CDR1 GTSNPN, CDR2 SVGIG (reference sequence). V lost 3 bases and J 8 bases, leaving 13 bases between the germline ends. The CDR3 sequence is CAWRVGKTEAFF. CDR3 DNA: TGTGCCTGGAGAGTCGGTAAGACCGAAGCTTTCTTT.

The V and J genes are TRBV15 and TRBJ2-3, with 7 bases lining up with TRBD1. The J segment lost 4 bases and the V segment lost 3 bases, leaving 4 bases of the junction unmatched. Germline V CDR1 and CDR2: LNHNV, YYDKDF (reference sequence). The CDR3 extends over 14 amino acids. The CDR3 bases are TGTGCCACCAGCAGCCAGGGGGTTGCAGATACGCAGTATTTT. Encoded protein: CATSSQGVADTQYF.

The chain combines TRBV5-4 with TRBJ2-4, with TRBD1 matching over 7 bases. Germline-derived CDR1 and CDR2 are SGHNT and YYREEE (reference sequence). The V segment lost 4 bases and the J segment 8 bases; nucleotides outside the gene matches: 12. This CDR3 spans 15 amino acids. The DNA of the CDR3 is TGTGCCAGCAGCCCTACAGGGGTCCCCTCTCACATTCAGTACTTC. Its protein product is CASSPTGVPSHIQYF.

The chain employs TRBV5-1 and TRBJ1-5, with 7 bases aligning to TRBD1. Germline trimming cut 4 bases from V and 4 bases from J; bases unmatched to any gene: 5. The CDR3 totals 14 residues. Germline CDR1 SGHRS, CDR2 YFSETQ. For the CDR3, the DNA is TGCGCCAGCAGCACCGGACAGGAGAATCAGCCCCAGCATTTT. The encoded protein is CASSTGQENQPQHF.

The genes are TRBV10-3 and TRBJ1-2, with D uncertain. V was shortened by 2 bases and J by 3 bases, with 1 base between the two germline ends. The CDR3 is made up of 11 amino acids. Germline assignment: CDR1 ENHRY and CDR2 SYGVKD. The DNA of the CDR3 is TGTGCCATCAGTGAGGACTATGGCTACACCTTC. As protein: CAISEDYGYTF.

This clone appeared a few times. The gene calls are TRBV6-6 and TRBJ1-2; the D gene is possibly TRBD1 (5 bases). V lost 7 bases to trimming and J lost 6 bases, with 21 bases between them. The CDR3 runs to 15 residues. Germline assignment: CDR1 MNHNY and CDR2 SVGAGI (reference sequence). CDR3 loop: CASTQLSGVSDGYTF. CDR3 nucleotide sequence: TGTGCCAGCACCCAACTGTCGGGGGTGAGTGATGGCTACACCTTC.

This clone was observed once. The J gene is TRBJ2-1, the V gene TRBV6-5; D is possibly TRBD1 (6 bases). Trimming took off 8 bases at V and 5 bases at J, with 19 bases between the two ends. Germline CDR1 MNHEY, CDR2 SVGAGI. The CDR3 covers 15 residues. The CDR3 DNA is TGTGCCAGCGCCCAGACAGGTGGGATTAACAATGAGCAGTTCTTC. Its translation is CASAQTGGINNEQFF.

The chain uses TRBV28 and TRBJ2-3; D unresolved. Germline V lookup: CDR1 MDHEN, CDR2 SYDVKM. The CDR3 spans 18 residues. The V end was cut by 4 bases, the J end by 6 bases, with 26 bases between. CDR3 DNA sequence: TGTGCCAGCAGTTCCCTGGCGGAGAGGCCGACCCCTTATGATACGCAGTATTTT. This sequence encodes CASSSLAERPTPYDTQYF.

This clone was seen just once. The chain joins TRBV27 to TRBJ2-5; D is uncertain. The V and J ends lost 2 bases and 0 bases respectively, with 4 bases between them. This CDR3 region has 13 residues. CDR1 is MNHEY, CDR2 SMNVEV, per germline (reference sequence). CDR3 sequence reads: CASSLIYQETQYF. CDR3 DNA: TGTGCCAGCAGTTTAATTTACCAAGAGACCCAGTACTTC.

This chain uses TRBV19 with TRBJ1-6, with D possibly being TRBD1 (5 bases). V shed 0 bases and J shed 8 bases, with 17 bases lying between them. This CDR3 is built from 17 residues. The germline V gene has CDR1 LNHDA and CDR2 SQIVND (reference sequence). The CDR3 loop reads CASSIDSGEWGDSPLHF. In DNA, the CDR3 is TGTGCCAGTAGTATAGATTCCGGCGAATGGGGGGATTCACCCCTCCACTTT.

The gene calls are TRBV30 and TRBJ1-2; no clear D gene. The CDR3 runs to 14 residues. The ends were cut back, 0 bases at V and 6 bases at J, with 14 bases in the middle. Germline CDR1 GTSNPN, CDR2 SVGIG (reference sequence). CDR3 in amino acids: CAWSVIGPLDGYTF. CDR3 in DNA: TGTGCCTGGAGTGTTATTGGACCTCTCGATGGCTACACCTTC.

Worth noting for this clone: Other DNA sequences in this sample translate to the same CDR3. CDR3 region: CATSRDRMNTEAFF. The DNA of the CDR3 is TGTGCCACCAGCAGAGACAGAATGAACACTGAAGCTTTCTTT. This sequence joins TRBV15 and TRBJ1-1, with D hard to call. The CDR3 covers 14 residues. V was trimmed by 0 bases and J by 0 bases, leaving 5 bases between them. Per germline, CDR1 LNHNV and CDR2 YYDKDF (reference sequence). Complete variable domain (other parts from reference TRBV15 and TRBJ1-1): DAMVIQNPRYQVTQFGKPVTLSCSQTLNHNVMYWYQQKSSQAPKLLFHYYDKDFNNEADTPDNFQSRRPNTSFCFLDIRSPGLGDTAMYLCATSRDRMNTEAFFGQGTRLTVV.

The chain couples TRBV25-1 to TRBJ1-1, with a possible D match to TRBD1 (5 bases). V lost 7 bases to trimming and J lost 5 bases, with 14 bases between them. The CDR3 loop spans 13 amino acids. The V gene's germline CDR1 is MGHDK and CDR2 SYGVNS. CDR3 DNA: TGTGCCAGCACTAGGCAGGGACTGACTGAAGCTTTCTTT. It codes for CASTRQGLTEAFF. The full variable domain, completed using reference TRBV25-1 and TRBJ1-1, is EADIYQTPRYLVIGTGKKITLECSQTMGHDKMYWYQQDPGMELHLIHYSYGVNSTEKGDLSSESTVSRIRTEHFPLTLESARPSHTSQYLCASTRQGLTEAFFGQGTRLTVV.

A single count supports this clone. The chain employs TRBV4-3 and TRBJ2-1, with a weak D call TRBD1 (5 bases). V lost 0 bases to trimming and J lost 8 bases, with 8 bases between them. The CDR3 runs to 13 residues. CDR1 is LGHNA, CDR2 YSLEER, per germline. The CDR3: CASSQDRVHEQFF. The CDR3 bases are TGCGCCAGCAGCCAAGACAGGGTCCATGAGCAGTTCTTC.

In regard to this clone: Within the sample, other DNA sequences also encode this same CDR3. V gene TRBV7-8 combines with J gene TRBJ1-1; D unresolved. There are 17 residues in the CDR3. The germline gives CDR1 SGHVS, CDR2 FQNEAQ. V was trimmed by 5 bases and J by 4 bases, leaving 23 bases between them. The CDR3, as DNA: TGTGCCAGCAGCAACCCTTCTAGGCAGGACGAGGGCACTGAAGCTTTCTTT. It encodes CASSNPSRQDEGTEAFF.